Sequencing of this T cell receptor (beta chain) was carried out in a study of blood T cell repertoires in COVID-19. Losses at the gene ends were 6 bases for V and 4 bases for J; bases not matched to a gene: 1. Germline CDR1 and CDR2: MNHEY and SVGEGT. This CDR3 has 15 residues. Sequencing was performed with immunoSEQ multiplex PCR; in TCRdb, only in-frame clones are kept and a portion is missing. The sample holds fewer than 300,000 clones; less than 85% are singletons and the top ten take around 2.6%. The rearrangement joins TRBV6-2 or TRBV6-3 to TRBJ2-1, with 15 bases identical to TRBD2. The sample comprised peripheral blood. The sequence came from a woman aged 70 to 79 with active or convalescent COVID-19. This CDR3 is CASSGLAGGYNEQFF. For the CDR3, the DNA is TGTGCCAGCAGCGGACTAGCGGGGGGGTACAATGAGCAGTTCTTC.